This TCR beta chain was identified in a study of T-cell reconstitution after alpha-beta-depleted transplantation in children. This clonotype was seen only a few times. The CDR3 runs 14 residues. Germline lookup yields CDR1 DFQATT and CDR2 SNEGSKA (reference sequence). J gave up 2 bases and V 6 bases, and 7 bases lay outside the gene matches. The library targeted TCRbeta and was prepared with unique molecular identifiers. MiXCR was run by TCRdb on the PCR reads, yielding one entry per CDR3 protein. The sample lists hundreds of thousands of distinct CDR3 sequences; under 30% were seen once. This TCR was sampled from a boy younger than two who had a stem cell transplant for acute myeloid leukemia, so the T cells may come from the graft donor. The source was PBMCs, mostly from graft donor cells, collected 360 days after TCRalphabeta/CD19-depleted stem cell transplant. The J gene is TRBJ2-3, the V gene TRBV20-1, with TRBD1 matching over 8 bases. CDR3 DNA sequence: TGCAGTGCCCAGGGGGCCCCGATCACAGATACGCAGTATTTT. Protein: CSAQGAPITDTQYF.